This T cell receptor (beta chain) emerged from a study of blood T cell repertoires in COVID-19. Study background: Material from acute and convalescent COVID-19 was sourced from the United States, Italy and Spain. The analysed material was cDNA or gDNA that came from T cells, B-cell-depleted T cells, or PBMCs.

The germline V gene encodes CDR1 LNHDA and CDR2 SQIVND (reference sequence). This CDR3 region has 16 residues. Trimming cost V 4 bases and J 7 bases; bases outside gene matches: 9. In the original processing: Using reference gene primer amplification, nucleated cell counts were estimated. TCRdb keeps only in-frame clones here, not all; method: immunoSEQ multiplex PCR. The V and J calls and the clone size are those of that table, but D and trimming were determined from the DNA. The sample gives some 50,000 clones, 80% to 90% of which show up once; approximately 1.5% is in the top ten. The rearrangement links TRBV19 to TRBJ2-1; TRBD1 matches 11 bases. The clonotype comes from a man aged 60 to 69 with acute or convalescent COVID-19. The sequenced sample was peripheral blood. The CDR3 DNA reads as TGTGCCAGTAGTACCGGGACAGGGGGGGGACCTAATGAGCAGTTCTTC. As protein: CASSTGTGGGPNEQFF.